This T cell receptor beta chain is from a study of blood T cell repertoires in COVID-19. Clones were read by immunoSEQ multiplex PCR, and TCRdb kept only the in-frame ones, dropping some. Of around 58,000 clones listed, around four fifths are singletons. The CDR3 has 13 residues. The V end was cut by 2 bases, the J end by 8 bases, with 10 bases between. Germline V gives CDR1 LNHNV, CDR2 YYDKDF (reference sequence). The V gene is TRBV15, the J gene TRBJ1-3; D not resolved. Sequenced material: peripheral blood. The source is a human donor in a cohort sampled during active COVID-19. CDR3 protein: CATSRPPGDTIYF. CDR3 sequence (DNA): TGTGCCACCAGCAGACCCCCCGGGGACACCATATATTTT.